This is a list of T cell receptor beta chains from one sample in a study of graft-versus-host responses after intestinal transplantation. No antigen has been assigned to these receptors. The data were produced by immunoSEQ multiplex PCR, yet TCRdb's version contains in-frame clones alone and is incomplete. The table lists about 86,000 clones, 88% of them singletons. This specimen consisted of unstimulated CD4+ T cells sorted from spleen or lymph node cells, obtained before transplant. The receptors here all came from a human donor who was the organ donor for an intestinal transplant. CDR3s leave out the opening cysteine and the closing phenylalanine or tryptophan.

V gene	J gene	CDR3 protein
TRBV11-2	TRBJ2-1	ASSLGDRVGQRQF
TRBV11-2	TRBJ2-7	ASKVAGGDEQY
TRBV6-1	TRBJ2-1	ASSERLAGNEQF
TRBV18	TRBJ2-7	ASSPRLAGEGEQY
TRBV5-4	TRBJ2-1	ASSLAGVGDLWNEQF
TRBV19	TRBJ1-4	ASSPRGSGEKLF
TRBV10-3	TRBJ2-2	AISPAGELF
TRBV9	TRBJ1-6	ASSATGALH
TRBV7-8	TRBJ1-3	ASSGQQGAVDTIY
TRBV28	TRBJ2-7	ASTSPSTGGY
TRBV19	TRBJ1-4	ASGLTGPNEKLF
TRBV4-1	TRBJ1-2	ASSQGGQTFYGYT
TRBV18	TRBJ2-3	ASSLSAATDTQY
TRBV5-1	TRBJ2-7	ASSRGQWTYEQY
TRBV5-4	TRBJ1-2	ASSFGQLTNYGYT
TRBV5-6	TRBJ2-3	ASSLAGTDTQY
TRBV6-5	TRBJ1-5	ASSSDRGYNQPQH
TRBV11-3	TRBJ2-1	ASSWTSGAFEQF